These T cell receptor beta chains were read from a single sample in a study of T cell repertoires in cytomegalovirus infection. Their specific antigens are unknown. One entry per CDR3 protein results from TCRdb running MiXCR on the reads. The sample holds approximately 730,000 distinct CDR3 sequences, about 28% seen once. Here the sequenced sample was cultured CD8+ T cells from PBMCs, taken from culture after CMV antigen stimulation. The receptors were sampled from a human donor in good health (CMV status not recorded). Some clones in this sample may be carry-over from other donors' samples. Each CDR3 is given with its conserved first and last residue. A D gene is named only where the DNA matches it firmly. Size values are once, few and many counts, or a class for expanded clones, and some rows have none.

clone size	D gene	J gene	V gene	CDR3 protein	CDR3 DNA
-	-	TRBJ2-1	TRBV7-6	CASSPPRGSLYNEQFF	TGTGCCAGCAGCCCACCGAGGGGCTCACTCTACAATGAGCAGTTCTTC
once	-	TRBJ2-5	TRBV20-1	CSARGDSIPSQETQYF	TGCAGTGCTAGAGGAGACAGTATTCCCTCCCAAGAGACCCAGTACTTC
-	-	TRBJ1-5	TRBV27	CASSTSGTVIHF	TGTGCCAGCAGTACCTCCGGGACCGTTATTCATTTT
few	TRBD2	TRBJ2-7	TRBV2	CASSVSLAGGNEQYF	TGTGCCAGCAGTGTTTCGCTAGCGGGGGGGAACGAGCAGTACTTC
many	-	TRBJ2-1	TRBV6-2/TRBV6-3	CASSYPNLPSQDKRGNEQFF	TGTGCCAGCAGTTACCCTAATCTTCCTTCCCAGGATAAACGGGGCAATGAGCAGTTCTTC
once	-	TRBJ1-2	TRBV6-1	CASRTPRTNSNYGYTF	TGTGCCAGCAGGACCCCTCGGACTAACTCTAACTATGGCTACACCTTC
-	TRBD1	TRBJ2-3	TRBV28	CASSLSGTGTDTQYF	TGTGCCAGCAGTTTATCTGGGACAGGGACAGATACGCAGTATTTT
-	-	TRBJ2-1	TRBV6-2/TRBV6-3	CASSYSTQIYNEQFF	TGTGCCAGCAGTTACTCGACACAGATCTACAATGAGCAGTTCTTC
-	-	TRBJ2-2	TRBV7-2	CASSLYGTGELFF	TGTGCCAGCAGCTTATATGGCACCGGGGAGCTGTTTTTT
many	TRBD1	TRBJ1-2	TRBV7-6	CASSINDRVKDYGYTF	TGTGCCAGCAGCATCAATGACAGGGTTAAGGACTATGGCTACACCTTC
-	-	TRBJ1-5	TRBV28	CASSLGQPQNF	TGTGCCAGCAGTCTAGGTCAGCCCCAGAATTTT
-	TRBD1	TRBJ1-2	TRBV4-3	CASSPGGRGQETF	TGCGCCAGCAGCCCGGGGGGCAGGGGGCAAGAAACCTTC
-	-	TRBJ1-5	TRBV19	CASSISPTSQPQHF	TGTGCCAGTAGTATCTCACCTACGAGTCAGCCCCAGCATTTT
-	-	TRBJ2-1	TRBV7-7	CASSLGRGFEQFF	TGTGCTAGCAGCTTGGGCAGGGGTTTTGAGCAGTTCTTC
few	TRBD1	TRBJ2-1	TRBV11-3	CASSRTGETYNEQFF	TGTGCCAGCAGCCGGACAGGGGAGACCTACAATGAGCAGTTCTTC
-	TRBD2	TRBJ2-1	TRBV24-1	CATSGGLAMESSYNEQFF	TGTGCCACCAGCGGTGGACTAGCTATGGAGAGCTCCTACAATGAGCAGTTCTTC
few	-	TRBJ1-1	TRBV28	CASSLSRDFLGDTEAFF	TGTGCCAGCAGCTTGAGCCGGGACTTCTTGGGGGACACTGAAGCTTTCTTT
few	TRBD1	TRBJ1-1	TRBV7-8	CASSFPRQGAKGTEAFF	TGTGCCAGCAGCTTCCCCCGACAGGGGGCGAAAGGCACTGAAGCTTTCTTT
many	-	TRBJ2-5	TRBV7-9	CASSFGGRTEETQYF	TGTGCCAGCAGCTTCGGGGGGCGAACCGAAGAGACCCAGTACTTC
-	-	TRBJ1-2	TRBV29-1	CSVDFLPGEEAGFCTF	TGCAGCGTTGATTTTTTGCCGGGTGAGGAGGCGGGTTTCTGCACCTTC